This TCR beta chain was found in a study of cytomegalovirus exposure and HLA in healthy donors. Background on the study: Earlier, 180 million or so T cells were analyzed, and 95 million to 140 million unique TCR beta sequences were found among them. Notes on the study in general: Owing to their indistinguishability, certain V segments, notably TRBV6-2 and TRBV6-3, were excluded. The investigators catalogued under 200 TCR beta chains as cytomegalovirus-associated.

Though nominally healthy at sampling, donors likely had unrecorded immune exposures. The CDR3 loop spans 15 amino acids. Germline V lookup: CDR1 MGHRA, CDR2 YSYEKL. V was clipped by 3 bases and J by 11 bases; unmatched bases: 10. The sample holds a few counts of this clone. The antigen remains unidentified. PCR employed 60 Vbeta and 13 Jbeta primers. Some clones are missing from TCRdb's copy, which holds only in-frame ones; the method was immunoSEQ multiplex PCR. The sample lists under 200,000 clones, around 87% occurring once. Material for sequencing was PBMCs. This TCR came from a boy between 2 and 10 years old in good health and CMV-seronegative. The V gene is TRBV4-1, the J gene TRBJ1-1; the match to TRBD1 covers 12 bases. In DNA form, the CDR3 reads TGCGCCAGCAGCCACACCGGGACAGGGGGCTTTGGTGCTTTCTTT. Translation gives CASSHTGTGGFGAFF.